A single sample gave rise to the 17 T cell receptor beta chains below, sequenced in a study of shared clonotypes between healthy human individuals. Only in-frame clones appear in the TCRdb table, and some are missing; sequencing was by immunoSEQ multiplex PCR. Among 900,000 to 1,200,000 clones listed, more than 75% were seen once. Sequenced: memory CD4+ T cells from PBMCs. The sample's subset: CD45RA-negative fraction. The receptors here all came from a man younger than 35 in good health. Some clones in this sample may be carry-over from other donors' samples.

The CDR3 loop reads CASSETGADTQYF. The CDR3 DNA reads as TGTGCCAGCAGCGAGACGGGGGCAGATACGCAGTATTTT. This chain connects TRBV9 to TRBJ2-3; weak D call: TRBD2 (6 bases). Trimming pared 3 bases from V and 4 bases from J, leaving 9 bases between. The CDR3 consists of 13 residues. Per germline, CDR1 SGDLS and CDR2 YYNGEE.

V is TRBV11-2 and J is TRBJ1-4; D gene uncertain. The V gene's germline CDR1 is SGHAT and CDR2 FQNNGV. This CDR3 has 14 amino acids. V gave up 3 bases and J gave up 0 bases, with 5 bases separating them. The CDR3 is CASSLVSTNEKLFF. The CDR3 nucleotides are TGTGCCAGCAGCTTGGTCTCAACTAATGAAAAACTGTTTTTT.

The J gene is TRBJ1-5, the V gene TRBV18; D is possibly TRBD1 (6 bases). Germline assignment: CDR1 KGHSH and CDR2 LQKENI. V lost 2 bases, J lost 2 bases, and 7 bases lay in between. There are 14 residues in the CDR3. In nucleotides, the CDR3 is TGTGCCAGCTCACCAGGACAGCGCAATCAGCCCCAGCATTTT. Translation gives CASSPGQRNQPQHF.

This chain uses TRBV19 with TRBJ2-7; D is unclear. The V end lost 7 bases, the J end lost 3 bases, and 16 bases lay between the germline ends. The CDR3 loop spans 14 amino acids. CDR1 LNHDA and CDR2 SQIVND come from the germline V gene (reference sequence). The CDR3, as DNA: TGTGCCAGTACCTATGGCGGTGGCAACTACGAGCAGTACTTC. The encoded protein is CASTYGGGNYEQYF.

This sequence joins TRBV5-1 and TRBJ1-3; D not certain. With 0 bases removed from V and 2 bases from J, the gap between germline ends came to 9 bases. Germline V gives CDR1 SGHRS, CDR2 YFSETQ. This CDR3 is 15 amino acids long. Here the CDR3 DNA reads TGCGCCAGCAGCTTGGCGGGGTCTCCTGGAAACACCATATATTTT. Translating gives CASSLAGSPGNTIYF.

This chain links TRBV7-9 with TRBJ2-5; no definite D call. V was clipped by 1 base and J by 5 bases, with 8 bases between them. The CDR3 has 13 amino acids. CDR1 SEHNR and CDR2 FQNEAQ come from the germline V gene (reference sequence). The CDR3 reads CASSLEGAETQYF. CDR3 nucleotide sequence: TGTGCCAGCAGCTTAGAGGGTGCGGAGACCCAGTACTTC. Variable domain in full (rest from reference TRBV7-9 and TRBJ2-5): DTGVSQNPRHKITKRGQNVTFRCDPISEHNRLYWYRQTLGQGPEFLTYFQNEAQLEKSRLLSDRFSAERPKGSFSTLEIQRTEQGDSAMYLCASSLEGAETQYFGPGTRLLVL.

The J gene is TRBJ2-7, the V gene TRBV5-4; D unresolved. The CDR3 extends over 12 amino acids. V lost 0 bases and J lost 1, with 2 bases in between. The germline CDR1 and CDR2 sequences are SGHNT and YYREEE (reference sequence). The CDR3 protein is CASSLVSYEQYF. CDR3 bases: TGTGCCAGCAGCTTGGTTTCCTACGAGCAGTACTTC.

This chain connects TRBV9 to TRBJ2-7; 9 bases fit TRBD2. CDR3 length: 15 residues. Germline V CDR1 and CDR2: SGDLS, YYNGEE. V lost 0 bases, J lost 5 bases, and 6 bases stayed unmatched. CDR3 coding DNA: TGTGCCAGCAGCGTAGGCTTACAGCGGGAGGACGAGCAGTACTTC. This encodes CASSVGLQREDEQYF.

Notes on this clone: Other DNA sequences from this sample encode an identical CDR3 as well. The gene calls are TRBV7-2 and TRBJ1-2; D is uncertain. The CDR3 extends over 13 amino acids. The germline gives CDR1 SGHTA, CDR2 FQGNSA. V was clipped by 1 base and J by 2 bases, with 5 bases between them. In nucleotides, the CDR3 is TGTGCCAGCAGCTTAGGGCAGAACTATGGCTACACCTTC. This codes for CASSLGQNYGYTF.

The rearrangement joins TRBV10-1 to TRBJ2-7, with a weak D call TRBD1 (5 bases). The CDR3 spans 15 residues. Germline-derived CDR1 and CDR2 are WNHNN and SYGVQD (reference sequence). V gave up 5 bases and J gave up 0 bases, with 14 bases separating them. This chain's CDR3 is CASSFDRINSYEQYF. CDR3 sequence (DNA): TGCGCCAGCAGTTTCGACAGAATCAACTCCTACGAGCAGTACTTC.

A note on this clone: Other nucleotide sequences in the sample specify the same CDR3. This chain joins TRBV4-2 and TRBJ1-5; D call uncertain. The CDR3 runs to 13 residues. Germline CDR1 is LGHNA and CDR2 is YNFKEQ. V was clipped by 0 bases and J by 7 bases, with 7 bases between them. CDR3 protein: CASSQDLRQPQHF. The CDR3 nucleotides read TGTGCCAGCAGCCAAGATCTACGCCAGCCCCAGCATTTT.

This clone was counted a few times. This same CDR3 is encoded by further DNA sequences in the sample. The gene calls are TRBV7-2 and TRBJ2-1; no clear D. The CDR3 contains 12 residues. The germline CDR1 and CDR2 sequences are SGHTA and FQGNSA. Trimming stripped 0 bases from V and 4 bases from J, with 1 base between. CDR3 in amino acids: CASSLAYNEQFF. The CDR3 DNA reads as TGTGCCAGCAGCTTAGCGTACAATGAGCAGTTCTTC.

The chain combines TRBV5-4 with TRBJ2-7; 9 nucleotides agree with TRBD1. With V trimmed by 0 bases and J by 7 bases, 5 bases remained unmatched. Germline V gene lookup returns CDR1 SGHNT and CDR2 YYREEE (reference sequence). The CDR3 has 14 residues. The CDR3 reads CASSLGTGVGEQYF. The CDR3 coding sequence is TGTGCCAGCAGCTTGGGGACAGGGGTGGGTGAGCAGTACTTC.

The V call is TRBV27, the J call TRBJ1-1; 10 bases are a match to TRBD1. This CDR3 is built from 19 residues. The V gene end was trimmed by 6 bases and the J gene end by 0 bases; junction bases not matched to a gene: 16. Per the germline V gene, CDR1 is MNHEY and CDR2 is SMNVEV (reference sequence). The CDR3 DNA follows: TGTGCCAGCAGGCCGGGACAGGGGCGACTGGGACTCATGAACACTGAAGCTTTCTTT. Protein product: CASRPGQGRLGLMNTEAFF.

The V call is TRBV25-1, the J call TRBJ1-3; TRBD1 matches 7 bases. The trim removed 9 bases at V and 6 bases at J, leaving 8 bases unmatched. Germline CDR1 reads MGHDK; CDR2 reads SYGVNS. CDR3 length: 13 amino acids. The CDR3 loop is CASGRRGQNTIYF. Written as DNA, the CDR3 is TGTGCCAGTGGCCGGAGGGGGCAAAACACCATATATTTT.

The J gene is TRBJ1-2, the V gene TRBV5-1, with D maybe TRBD1 (6 bases). V was trimmed by 6 bases and J by 8 bases, leaving 17 bases between them. CDR1 is SGHRS and CDR2 is YFSETQ in the germline V gene. The CDR3 is 13 amino acids. The CDR3 reads CASNRGGGEGYTF. The CDR3 DNA is TGCGCCAGCAATCGAGGGGGAGGGGAAGGCTACACCTTC.

This clone was detected once. A far bigger clonotype differs at one base, so this is likely a read error. The chain employs TRBV5-6 and TRBJ2-7; TRBD1 aligns across 7 bases. This CDR3 is 12 amino acids long. From germline, CDR1 is SGHDT and CDR2 YYEEEE. CDR3 in amino acids: CASTLQGSEQCF. The CDR3 DNA reads TGTGCCAGCACGCTACAGGGGAGCGAGCAGTGCTTC.